This T cell receptor (beta chain) was sequenced in a study of cytomegalovirus exposure and HLA in healthy donors. Whole-study results and caveats: For most TCR beta V segments, an earlier analysis put the productive rate at about 90% or about 30% of the time.

The CDR3 contains 17 residues. The V and J ends lost 0 bases and 8 bases, in that order; junction bases with no gene match: 11. The germline gives CDR1 SGHNT, CDR2 YENEEA. PCR used 60 Vbeta primers and 13 Jbeta primers. The repertoire was sequenced with immunoSEQ multiplex PCR; TCRdb's copy has only in-frame clones and lacks some. The sample carries some 40,000 clones, about 53% recorded once. Worth noting for this clone: Its specificity is unknown.

Material: PBMCs. V usage is TRBV11-3 and J usage is TRBJ2-1; 9 nucleotides line up with TRBD2. This receptor was taken from a middle-aged woman in good health and CMV-seropositive. Here the CDR3 reads CASSLDWSSGVWDEQFF. CDR3 bases: TGTGCCAGCAGCTTAGATTGGTCTAGCGGGGTTTGGGATGAGCAGTTCTTC.